This section outlines one TCR beta chain sequence together with its context. Its specificity is unknown. These donors, healthy bone marrow donors, were studied. The PCR used 60 Vbeta and 13 Jbeta primers. Assay used: immunoSEQ multiplex PCR; TCRdb lists only in-frame clones, some missing. Of 110,000 to 150,000 clones in the sample, around 74% are singletons; the top ten hold around 4.1%. The data derive from a study of cytomegalovirus exposure and HLA in healthy donors. Overall study results and limits: As confirmed in vitro, a few CMV-associated chains were specific for CMV antigens. TCR beta chains numbering approximately 150 were designated cytomegalovirus-associated. Donors belonging to an Asian-associated ancestry cluster reportedly showed fewer N-insertions in productive TCRs than the approximately 640-donor mean, according to what a later analysis found.

The germline gives CDR1 MNHEY, CDR2 SMNVEV (reference sequence). The CDR3 has 14 residues. V lost 3 bases, J lost 7 bases, and 3 bases stayed unmatched. This clonotype was sampled from a man aged 18 to 30 in good health and CMV-seropositive. The rearrangement uses TRBV27 and TRBJ1-6; 7 bases match TRBD1. Sequencing input: PBMCs. This CDR3 is CASSLRGQNSPLHF. The CDR3 region has the DNA TGTGCCAGCAGTTTGCGGGGACAGAATTCACCCCTCCACTTT.